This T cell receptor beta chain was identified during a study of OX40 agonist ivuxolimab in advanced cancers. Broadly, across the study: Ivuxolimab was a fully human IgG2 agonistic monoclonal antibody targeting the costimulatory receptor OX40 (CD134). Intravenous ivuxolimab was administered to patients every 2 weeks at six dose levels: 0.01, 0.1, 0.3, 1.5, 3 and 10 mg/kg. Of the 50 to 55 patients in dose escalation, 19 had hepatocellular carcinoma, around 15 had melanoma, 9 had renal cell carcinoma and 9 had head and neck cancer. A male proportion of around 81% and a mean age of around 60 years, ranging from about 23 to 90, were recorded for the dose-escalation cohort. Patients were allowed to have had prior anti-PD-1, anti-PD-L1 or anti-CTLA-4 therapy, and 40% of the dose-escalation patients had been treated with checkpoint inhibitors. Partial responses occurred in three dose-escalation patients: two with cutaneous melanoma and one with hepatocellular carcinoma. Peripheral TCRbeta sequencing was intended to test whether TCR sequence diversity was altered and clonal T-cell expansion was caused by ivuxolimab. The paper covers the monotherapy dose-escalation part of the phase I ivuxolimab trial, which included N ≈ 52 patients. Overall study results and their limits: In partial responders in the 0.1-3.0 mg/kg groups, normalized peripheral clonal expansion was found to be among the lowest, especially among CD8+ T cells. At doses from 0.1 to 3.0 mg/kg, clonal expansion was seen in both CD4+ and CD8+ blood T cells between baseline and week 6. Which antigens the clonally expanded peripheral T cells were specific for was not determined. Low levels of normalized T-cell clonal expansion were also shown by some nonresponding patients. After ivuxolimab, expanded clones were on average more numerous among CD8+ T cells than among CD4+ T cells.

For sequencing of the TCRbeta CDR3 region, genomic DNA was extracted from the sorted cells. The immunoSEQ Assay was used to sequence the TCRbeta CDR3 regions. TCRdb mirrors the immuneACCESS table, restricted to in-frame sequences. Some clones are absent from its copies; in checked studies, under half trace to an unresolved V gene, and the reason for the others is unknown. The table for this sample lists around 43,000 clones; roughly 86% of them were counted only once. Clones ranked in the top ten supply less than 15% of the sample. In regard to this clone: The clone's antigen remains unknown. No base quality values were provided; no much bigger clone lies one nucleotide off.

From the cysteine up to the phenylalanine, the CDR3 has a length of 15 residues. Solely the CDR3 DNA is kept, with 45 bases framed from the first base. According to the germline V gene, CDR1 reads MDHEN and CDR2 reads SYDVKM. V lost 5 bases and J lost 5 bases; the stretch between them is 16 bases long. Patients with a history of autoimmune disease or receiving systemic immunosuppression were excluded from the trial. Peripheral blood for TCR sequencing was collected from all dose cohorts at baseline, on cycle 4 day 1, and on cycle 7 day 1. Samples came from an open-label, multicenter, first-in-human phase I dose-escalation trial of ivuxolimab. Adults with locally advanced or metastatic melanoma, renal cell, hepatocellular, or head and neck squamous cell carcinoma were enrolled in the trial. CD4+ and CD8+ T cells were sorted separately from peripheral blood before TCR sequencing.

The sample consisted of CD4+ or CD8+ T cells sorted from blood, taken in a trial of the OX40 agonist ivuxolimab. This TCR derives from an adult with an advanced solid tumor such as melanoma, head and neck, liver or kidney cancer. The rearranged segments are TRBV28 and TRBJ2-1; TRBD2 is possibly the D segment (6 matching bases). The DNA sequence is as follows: TGTGCCAGCAGTGACCTCCCGGGACTGGACAATGAGCAGTTCTTC. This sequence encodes CASSDLPGLDNEQFF.